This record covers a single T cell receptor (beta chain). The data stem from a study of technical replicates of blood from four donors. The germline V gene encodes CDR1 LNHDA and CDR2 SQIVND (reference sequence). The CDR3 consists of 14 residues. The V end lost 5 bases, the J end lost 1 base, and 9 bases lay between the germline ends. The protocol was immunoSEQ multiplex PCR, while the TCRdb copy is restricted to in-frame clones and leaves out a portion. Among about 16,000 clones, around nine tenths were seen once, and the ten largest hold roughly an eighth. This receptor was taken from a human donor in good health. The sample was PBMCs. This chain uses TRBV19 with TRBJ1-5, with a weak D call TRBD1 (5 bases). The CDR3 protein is CASSFKGSNQPQHF. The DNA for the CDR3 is TGTGCCAGTAGTTTCAAGGGGAGCAATCAGCCCCAGCATTTT. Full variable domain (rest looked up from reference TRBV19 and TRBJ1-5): DGGITQSPKYLFRKEGQNVTLSCEQNLNHDAMYWYRQDPGQGLRLIYYSQIVNDFQKGDIAEGYSVSREKKESFPLTVTSAQKNPTAFYLCASSFKGSNQPQHFGDGTRLSIL.